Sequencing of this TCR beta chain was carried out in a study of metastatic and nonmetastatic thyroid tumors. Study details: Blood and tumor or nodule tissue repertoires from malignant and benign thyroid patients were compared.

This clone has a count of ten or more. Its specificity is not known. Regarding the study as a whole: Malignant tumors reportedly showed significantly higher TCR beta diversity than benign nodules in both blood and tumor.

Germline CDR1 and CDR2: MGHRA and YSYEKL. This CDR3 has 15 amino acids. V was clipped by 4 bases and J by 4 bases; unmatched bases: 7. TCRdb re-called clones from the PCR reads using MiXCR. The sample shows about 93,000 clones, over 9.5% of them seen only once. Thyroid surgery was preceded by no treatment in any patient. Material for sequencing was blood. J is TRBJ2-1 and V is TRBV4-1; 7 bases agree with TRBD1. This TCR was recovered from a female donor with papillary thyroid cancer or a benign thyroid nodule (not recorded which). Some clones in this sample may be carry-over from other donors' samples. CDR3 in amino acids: CASSLPSGQYNEQFF. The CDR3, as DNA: TGCGCCAGCAGCCTTCCCTCGGGACAGTACAATGAGCAGTTCTTC.